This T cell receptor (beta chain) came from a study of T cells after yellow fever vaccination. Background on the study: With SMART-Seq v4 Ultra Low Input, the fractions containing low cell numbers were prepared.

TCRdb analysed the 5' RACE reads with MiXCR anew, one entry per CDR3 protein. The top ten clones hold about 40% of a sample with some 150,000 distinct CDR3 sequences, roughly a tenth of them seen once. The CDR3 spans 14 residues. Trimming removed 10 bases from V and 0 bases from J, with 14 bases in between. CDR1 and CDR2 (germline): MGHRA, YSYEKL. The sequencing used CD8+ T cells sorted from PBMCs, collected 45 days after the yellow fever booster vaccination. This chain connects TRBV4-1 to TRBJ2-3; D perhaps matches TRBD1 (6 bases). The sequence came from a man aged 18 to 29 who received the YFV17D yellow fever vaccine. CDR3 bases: TGCGCCACTGGGGGCAGCCCTAGCACAGATACGCAGTATTTT. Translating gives CATGGSPSTDTQYF.